This TCR beta chain was obtained from a study of blood T cell repertoires in COVID-19. Study-level information: The origin of the acute and convalescent COVID-19 samples was the United States, Italy and Spain. T cells, B-cell-depleted T cells, or PBMCs supplied cDNA or gDNA.

Per the original data handling: Amplification with reference gene primers provided the estimates of nucleated cell counts. Sequencing used immunoSEQ multiplex PCR; TCRdb keeps in-frame clones, though not all of them. V, J and clone size were drawn from that table, and D and trimming were deduced from the DNA. The table shows around 100,000 clones, with about nine tenths occurring only once. The CDR3 is 15 amino acids. V shed 7 bases and J 6 bases; nucleotides not matched to a gene: 11. The germline V gene has CDR1 MNHEY and CDR2 SMNVEV (reference sequence). The sequence was collected from a man aged 50 to 60 with acute or convalescent COVID-19. Specimen: peripheral blood. The chain combines TRBV27 with TRBJ2-1, with TRBD1 matching 8 bases. The CDR3 region has the DNA TGTGCCAGCACCACCATCCGGACAGGGAGCAATGAGCAGTTCTTC. This codes for CASTTIRTGSNEQFF.